Shown below are 28 T cell receptor beta chains from a single sample sequenced in a study of spatial heterogeneity in lung cancer (dated by TCRdb to the late 2010s). Their specific antigens are unknown. This specimen's time point label, interpreted: sample taken at primary tumor resection. General conclusions and limits of the study: A correlation was observed between the number of expanded intratumoral alpha and beta TCRs and the tumor nonsynonymous mutation count.

The library was generated by 5' RACE. The instrument given in TCRdb is NextSeq 500. TCRdb cleaned the public reads at Q25 with fastp, built clones with MiXCR and kept in-frame beta chains. All rows with the same CDR3 protein become a single entry with the most common DNA and genes. This sample lists around 95,000 distinct CDR3 sequences; about 4.6% were detected once. The ten largest clones add up to 21% of the sample. Sequencing was performed on lung tumor tissue, taken at surgery. These receptors originate from a male donor with early-stage non-small cell lung cancer.

This clonotype came up many times. The chain carries TRBV15 and TRBJ1-1; D is possibly TRBD1 (5 bases). Germline V gene lookup returns CDR1 LNHNV and CDR2 YYDKDF (reference sequence). V was trimmed by 3 bases and J by 0 bases, leaving 14 bases between them. The CDR3 loop spans 16 amino acids. In DNA form, the CDR3 reads TGTGCCACCAGCAGGCGGGACGGATACATGAACACTGAAGCTTTCTTT. Translating it yields CATSRRDGYMNTEAFF.

This clonotype has a count of ten or more. The chain carries TRBV9 and TRBJ2-3; the match to TRBD2 covers 12 bases. Germline-derived CDR1 and CDR2 are SGDLS and YYNGEE. The CDR3 totals 16 residues. Unmatched junction bases numbered 3, after V lost 2 bases and J lost 2 bases. CDR3 residues: CASSVGLAGNTDTQYF. The CDR3, as DNA: TGTGCCAGCAGCGTTGGACTAGCGGGGAACACAGATACGCAGTATTTT. Full variable domain (outside the CDR3, taken from reference TRBV9 and TRBJ2-3): DSGVTQTPKHLITATGQRVTLRCSPRSGDLSVYWYQQSLDQGLQFLIQYYNGEERAKGNILERFSAQQFPDLHSELNLSSLELGDSALYFCASSVGLAGNTDTQYFGPGTRLTVL.

This clonotype was found many times. The rearrangement joins TRBV27 to TRBJ1-4; TRBD1 might be the D (6 bases). Germline V gene data show CDR1 as MNHEY and CDR2 as SMNVEV (reference sequence). This CDR3 spans 15 amino acids. Trimming removed 0 bases from V and 6 bases from J, with 11 bases in between. The DNA for the CDR3 is TGTGCCAGCAGTTTATCATGGGGGGCGCATGAAAAACTGTTTTTT. Its protein is CASSLSWGAHEKLFF.

Many counts were recorded for this clonotype. The chain carries TRBV12-3 or TRBV12-4 and TRBJ2-3; 9 bases map to TRBD1. This CDR3 is 15 amino acids long. Unmatched junction bases numbered 8, after V lost 4 bases and J lost 6 bases. The CDR3 reads CASSYTGGLSDTQYF. The DNA for the CDR3 is TGTGCCAGCAGTTACACAGGGGGCCTTTCTGATACGCAGTATTTT.

In this sample, this clonotype turned up many times. The gene calls are TRBV12-5 and TRBJ2-2, with no clear D. The CDR3 has 12 amino acids. CDR1 and CDR2 from the germline V gene are LGHNT and FRNRAP. With 3 bases removed from V and 6 bases from J, the gap between germline ends came to 5 bases. CDR3 sequence reads: CASGFAPGELFF. As DNA, the CDR3 is TGTGCTAGTGGTTTTGCCCCCGGGGAGCTGTTTTTT.

This clonotype was detected many times. The genes are TRBV11-2 and TRBJ2-1; TRBD2 matches 7 bases. CDR1 SGHAT and CDR2 FQNNGV come from the germline V gene. The CDR3 totals 15 residues. The junction had 5 bases not matched to a gene; V was cut back by 2 bases and J by 4 bases. Here the CDR3 reads CASSLIQRDYNEQFF. In DNA form, the CDR3 reads TGTGCCAGCAGCTTAATCCAGCGGGATTACAATGAGCAGTTCTTC.

This clonotype came up many times. The rearrangement joins TRBV5-1 to TRBJ2-5; 8 positions match TRBD2. The CDR3 is 14 amino acids. V gave up 4 bases and J gave up 3 bases; unmatched junction bases: 5. The germline gives CDR1 SGHRS, CDR2 YFSETQ. CDR3 nucleotides: TGCGCCAGCAGCAGGACTAGCAGGGAAGAGACCCAGTACTTC. Protein: CASSRTSREETQYF.

This clonotype was counted ten times or more. This chain links TRBV4-1 with TRBJ1-5; D ambiguous. This CDR3 region has 14 residues. From germline, CDR1 is MGHRA and CDR2 YSYEKL. With 0 bases removed from V and 1 base from J, the gap between germline ends came to 4 bases. The CDR3, as DNA: TGCGCCAGCAGCCAAGATGAGAGCAATCAGCCCCAGCATTTT. Amino acid sequence: CASSQDESNQPQHF.

This clonotype was detected ten times or more. The chain uses TRBV29-1 and TRBJ2-3; 10 nucleotides agree with TRBD2. This CDR3 has 17 residues. J was trimmed by 2 bases and V by 3 bases; bases with no gene match: 11. CDR1 SQVTM and CDR2 ANQGSEA come from the germline V gene. The DNA of the CDR3 is TGCAGCGTTGAGGGTCTCCTAGCGGGAGACGACACAGATACGCAGTATTTT. It yields the protein CSVEGLLAGDDTDTQYF.

This clonotype appeared many times. This chain uses TRBV4-1 with TRBJ2-3, with D perhaps TRBD2 (5 bases). Germline values: CDR1 MGHRA, CDR2 YSYEKL. Trimming shortened V by 0 bases and J by 0 bases, and 16 bases separated the two germline ends. The CDR3 runs 18 residues. The DNA for the CDR3 is TGCGCCAGCAGCCAAGACCCGACGGGGTTTACTAGCACAGATACGCAGTATTTT. It codes for CASSQDPTGFTSTDTQYF.

This clonotype was seen a few times. The V call is TRBV12-3 or TRBV12-4, the J call TRBJ2-3; 10 nucleotides agree with TRBD1. J was trimmed by 4 bases and V by 3 bases; bases with no gene match: 10. The CDR3 length is 17 residues. The CDR3 sequence: CASSFTPGTGVADTQYF. CDR3 nucleotides: TGTGCCAGCAGTTTTACCCCCGGGACAGGGGTGGCAGATACGCAGTATTTT.

This clonotype was seen more than once but under ten times. This chain joins TRBV29-1 and TRBJ2-1; D could derive from TRBD1 or TRBD2 (6 bases each). Germline CDR1 reads SQVTM; CDR2 reads ANQGSEA. V was trimmed by 6 bases and J by 0 bases, leaving 9 bases between them. The CDR3 extends over 13 amino acids. In DNA, the CDR3 is TGCAGCGTGGGGGGCGACTCCTACAATGAGCAGTTCTTC. It codes for CSVGGDSYNEQFF.

The sample holds many counts of this clonotype. The chain couples TRBV6-5 to TRBJ2-2; tentative D call: TRBD2 (5 bases). CDR1 MNHEY and CDR2 SVGAGI come from the germline V gene. V lost 7 bases, J lost 4 bases, and 19 bases lay in between. The CDR3 totals 16 residues. CDR3 residues: CASTVLSGSVTGELFF. The CDR3 DNA reads as TGTGCCAGCACCGTCTTGTCGGGGTCCGTCACCGGGGAGCTGTTTTTT.

This clonotype has at least ten counts. V usage is TRBV2 and J usage is TRBJ2-3; possibly TRBD1 for D (6 bases). Germline V gene lookup returns CDR1 SNHLY and CDR2 FYNNEI. V shed 1 base and J shed 4 bases, with 9 bases lying between them. The CDR3 consists of 14 residues. The CDR3 here is CASSEEQGPDTQYF. The CDR3 DNA reads TGTGCCAGCAGTGAAGAACAGGGTCCAGATACGCAGTATTTT.

At least ten counts were recorded for this clonotype. The chain joins TRBV20-1 to TRBJ1-1; TRBD1 might be the D (5 bases). With 7 bases removed from V and 7 bases from J, the gap between germline ends came to 22 bases. This CDR3 spans 14 amino acids. CDR1 DFQATT and CDR2 SNEGSKA come from the germline V gene (reference sequence). Here the CDR3 DNA reads TGCAGTGGAGCACCGGGACTTGGAAGGGGTGAAGCTTTCTTT. Translating it yields CSGAPGLGRGEAFF.

This clonotype was picked up a small number of times. The chain combines TRBV7-9 with TRBJ2-3, with unresolved D. The length of the CDR3 is 14 residues. Trimming shortened V by 3 bases and J by 4 bases, and 11 bases separated the two germline ends. Germline lookup yields CDR1 SEHNR and CDR2 FQNEAQ (reference sequence). The CDR3 region is CASSFSGFADTQYF. Here the CDR3 DNA reads TGTGCCAGCAGCTTTTCCGGCTTCGCAGATACGCAGTATTTT.

This clonotype was seen at least ten times. The chain joins TRBV20-1 to TRBJ2-7; the D gene is possibly TRBD1 (6 bases). The CDR3 spans 15 residues. The germline V gene encodes CDR1 DFQATT and CDR2 SNEGSKA (reference sequence). V was trimmed by 5 bases and J by 6 bases, leaving 23 bases between them. CDR3 in DNA: TGCAGTGCTCCAAGAAGGGGGAGTGGAGTGGGCGAGCAGTACTTC. Its translation: CSAPRRGSGVGEQYF.

V is TRBV7-9 and J is TRBJ1-1; D not certain. Trimming left V 0 bases short and J 1 base short, with 9 bases between. The CDR3 has 15 amino acids. CDR1 and CDR2 from the germline V gene are SEHNR and FQNEAQ (reference sequence). Here the CDR3 DNA reads TGTGCCAGCAGCTTAGCGTTTACAGAGAACACTGAAGCTTTCTTT. It yields the protein CASSLAFTENTEAFF.

This clonotype was seen only a few times. The chain employs TRBV7-9 and TRBJ2-2; a weak D match, TRBD1 (6 bases). The CDR3 is 16 amino acids. CDR1 SEHNR and CDR2 FQNEAQ come from the germline V gene (reference sequence). Between the trimmed V and J ends, which lost 4 bases and 6 bases, there was a span of 18 bases. The CDR3 loop reads CASSSSSRGYPGELFF. DNA of the CDR3: TGTGCCAGCAGCTCCTCCTCAAGGGGGTATCCCGGGGAGCTGTTTTTT. Drawing the rest from reference TRBV7-9 and TRBJ2-2, the complete variable domain is DTGVSQNPRHKITKRGQNVTFRCDPISEHNRLYWYRQTLGQGPEFLTYFQNEAQLEKSRLLSDRFSAERPKGSFSTLEIQRTEQGDSAMYLCASSSSSRGYPGELFFGEGSRLTVL.

This clonotype was detected many times. This chain joins TRBV28 and TRBJ1-2, with D tentatively TRBD1 (5 bases). V lost 6 bases and J 5 bases, leaving 13 bases between the germline ends. The CDR3 loop spans 13 amino acids. Germline V gene lookup returns CDR1 MDHEN and CDR2 SYDVKM. The CDR3 DNA reads as TGTGCCAGCAGGGAAGGACGGACATATGGCTACACCTTC. Translation: CASREGRTYGYTF.

This clonotype was recorded many times. The chain is built from TRBV12-3 or TRBV12-4 and TRBJ1-2; weak D call: TRBD1 (6 bases). Trimming took 4 bases from V and 9 from J, leaving 18 bases between them. This CDR3 is built from 14 residues. In nucleotides, the CDR3 is TGTGCCAGCAGTTGGGGGGAAGGGGGTAGCAGCTACACCTTC. Translated, it gives CASSWGEGGSSYTF.

This clonotype was counted between two and nine times. V is TRBV28 and J is TRBJ1-5; D is uncertain. This CDR3 is 14 amino acids long. From germline, CDR1 is MDHEN and CDR2 SYDVKM. The V end was cut by 5 bases, the J end by 7 bases, with 15 bases between. As DNA, the CDR3 is TGTGCCAGCAGTCCCCCCTTGGGGATACAGCCCCAGCATTTT. Its translation: CASSPPLGIQPQHF. Full variable domain (missing parts from reference TRBV28 and TRBJ1-5): DVKVTQSSRYLVKRTGEKVFLECVQDMDHENMFWYRQDPGLGLRLIYFSYDVKMKEKGDIPEGYSVSREKKERFSLILESASTNQTSMYLCASSPPLGIQPQHFGDGTRLSIL.

In its sample, this clonotype was seen many times. CDR3 sequence (DNA): TGCAGTGCTCTACCGGGACTAGATTTGTGGGCGGATACGCAGTATTTT. It translates to CSALPGLDLWADTQYF. V gene TRBV20-1 combines with J gene TRBJ2-3; 8 nucleotides line up with TRBD2. J gave up 6 bases and V 5 bases, and 16 bases lay outside the gene matches. Germline assignment: CDR1 DFQATT and CDR2 SNEGSKA (reference sequence). The CDR3 is 16 amino acids.

This clonotype occurred many times. The chain combines TRBV4-2 with TRBJ2-2, with D unclear. Germline V gives CDR1 LGHNA, CDR2 YNFKEQ. The germline V and J ends were trimmed by 1 base and 6 bases, with 9 bases remaining between them. This CDR3 has 14 amino acids. The CDR3 reads CASSQVVAAGELFF. Written as DNA, the CDR3 is TGTGCCAGCAGCCAAGTCGTAGCAGCCGGGGAGCTGTTTTTT.

CDR3 sequence: CSAPDRALFDGTEAFF. CDR3 DNA sequence: TGCAGTGCTCCCGACAGGGCCCTTTTCGATGGGACTGAAGCTTTCTTT. The V gene is TRBV20-1, the J gene TRBJ1-1; TRBD1 matches 7 bases. V trimming: 5 bases; J trimming: 5 bases; junction bases outside the gene matches: 17. The length of the CDR3 is 16 residues. The V gene's germline CDR1 is DFQATT and CDR2 SNEGSKA (reference sequence).

The rearrangement links TRBV10-3 to TRBJ2-1, with 11 bases aligning to TRBD2. The CDR3 runs 13 residues. Germline CDR1 ENHRY, CDR2 SYGVKD. Trimming cost V 5 bases and J 8 bases; bases outside gene matches: 2. Here the CDR3 reads CAISTSGRYEQFF. For the CDR3, the DNA is TGTGCCATCAGTACTAGCGGGAGATATGAGCAGTTCTTC.

There are a few counts of this clonotype. V is TRBV14 and J is TRBJ1-4; 8 bases are shared with TRBD1. The trim removed 1 base at V and 4 bases at J, leaving 2 bases unmatched. This CDR3 has 15 amino acids. Germline values: CDR1 SGHDN, CDR2 FVKESK. CDR3: CASSQVGQVNEKLFF. The CDR3 coding sequence is TGTGCCAGCAGCCAAGTGGGACAGGTTAATGAAAAACTGTTTTTT.

This clonotype has more than one count but fewer than ten. The chain employs TRBV6-6 and TRBJ1-5; the D is unclear. This CDR3 is built from 15 residues. Looked up from germline, CDR1 is MNHNY and CDR2 is SVGAGI (reference sequence). Trimming shortened V by 2 bases and J by 0 bases, and 8 bases separated the two germline ends. CDR3 sequence reads: CASSYAGTSNQPQHF. The CDR3 nucleotides are TGTGCCAGCAGTTACGCGGGCACTAGCAATCAGCCCCAGCATTTT.